Each of the 27 T cell receptor beta chains below was sequenced from the same sample in a study of T cell responses to AZD1222 COVID-19 vaccine. Assay: immunoSEQ multiplex PCR; the TCRdb copy retains only in-frame clones and omits some. The table records about 120,000 clones, approximately 91% of them present only once. Sequenced material: peripheral blood, taken 28 days after the second AZD1222 dose. Receptors were obtained from an adult who received the AZD1222 COVID-19 vaccine.

The gene calls are TRBV27 and TRBJ2-1; 9 positions match TRBD2. This CDR3 is built from 14 residues. Germline CDR1 and CDR2: MNHEY and SMNVEV (reference sequence). V dropped 8 bases and J dropped 7; count of bases not matched to a gene: 9. The CDR3 here is CASAWLAGSNEQFF. CDR3 DNA sequence: TGTGCCAGCGCCTGGCTAGCGGGAAGTAATGAGCAGTTCTTC.

The rearrangement uses TRBV30 and TRBJ1-1; no firm D call. CDR1 and CDR2 (germline): GTSNPN, SVGIG (reference sequence). V lost 1 base and J lost 10, with 10 bases in between. This CDR3 has 11 residues. The chain's CDR3 is CAWSASFGAFF. CDR3 nucleotides: TGTGCCTGGAGTGCCTCCTTTGGAGCTTTCTTT. Variable domain in full (rest from reference TRBV30 and TRBJ1-1): SQTIHQWPATLVQPVGSPLSLECTVEGTSNPNLYWYRQAAGRGLQLLFYSVGIGQISSEVPQNLSASRPQDRQFILSSKKLLLSDSGFYLCAWSASFGAFFGQGTRLTVV.

The chain couples TRBV2 to TRBJ2-7; D tentatively fits TRBD1 or TRBD2 (5 bases each). The CDR3 spans 17 residues. Trimming shortened V by 6 bases and J by 3 bases, and 24 bases separated the two germline ends. The germline CDR1 and CDR2 sequences are SNHLY and FYNNEI. This CDR3 is CASRGAARGKGFYEQYF. As DNA, the CDR3 is TGTGCCAGCAGAGGGGCGGCGAGGGGTAAAGGTTTCTACGAGCAGTACTTC.

V and J are TRBV6-2 or TRBV6-3 and TRBJ1-6; D is possibly TRBD1 (5 bases). The V end was cut by 2 bases, the J end by 7 bases, with 12 bases between. The germline gives CDR1 MNHEY, CDR2 SVGEGT. The CDR3 is 15 residues long. The CDR3 spells CASSYITGPNSPLHF. As DNA, the CDR3 is TGTGCCAGCAGTTACATCACAGGACCAAATTCACCCCTCCACTTT.

The rearrangement links TRBV29-1 to TRBJ1-2; D is uncertain. Germline CDR1 and CDR2: SQVTM and ANQGSEA. V lost 0 bases to trimming and J lost 9 bases, with 11 bases between them. The CDR3 runs to 12 residues. CDR3 bases: TGCAGCGTTGAAGATCTAGGCCTGAGCTACACCTTC. It translates to CSVEDLGLSYTF.

This chain links TRBV7-8 with TRBJ1-5; 8 nucleotides match TRBD1. Per germline, CDR1 SGHVS and CDR2 FQNEAQ. The CDR3 totals 17 residues. The trim removed 0 bases at V and 2 bases at J, leaving 6 bases unmatched. CDR3 DNA: TGTGCCAGCAGCTTAGCAGGACAGGGTCGGGGCAATCAGCCCCAGCATTTT. This gives the protein CASSLAGQGRGNQPQHF.

V gene TRBV6-6 combines with J gene TRBJ1-2, with TRBD1 matching over 9 bases. The junction had 5 bases not matched to a gene; V was cut back by 6 bases and J by 6 bases. Per germline, CDR1 MNHNY and CDR2 SVGAGI (reference sequence). This CDR3 contains 13 residues. CDR3 nucleotide sequence: TGTGCCAGCAGCGCGGACAGGGGAAATGGCTACACCTTC. Its translation is CASSADRGNGYTF.

The CDR3: CASSLGFNEKLFF. The CDR3 DNA reads as TGTGCCAGCAGTTTAGGGTTTAATGAAAAACTGTTTTTT. The rearrangement links TRBV28 to TRBJ1-4; D unclear. The CDR3 is 13 amino acids. Deletions cut 2 bases from V and 4 bases from J, with 5 bases between. CDR1 and CDR2 from the germline V gene are MDHEN and SYDVKM. The full variable domain, rest sourced from reference TRBV28 and TRBJ1-4, is DVKVTQSSRYLVKRTGEKVFLECVQDMDHENMFWYRQDPGLGLRLIYFSYDVKMKEKGDIPEGYSVSREKKERFSLILESASTNQTSMYLCASSLGFNEKLFFGSGTQLSVL.

This sequence joins TRBV19 and TRBJ2-5, with a possible D match to TRBD2 (6 bases). The CDR3 spans 15 residues. Germline V gene data show CDR1 as LNHDA and CDR2 as SQIVND (reference sequence). With 7 bases removed from V and 4 bases from J, the gap between germline ends came to 19 bases. The CDR3 DNA reads TGTGCCAGTATCCCCCGACTAGGTCACGGAGAGACCCAGTACTTC. Encoded protein: CASIPRLGHGETQYF.

The V call is TRBV7-3, the J call TRBJ2-4; tentatively, D is TRBD2 (5 bases). The V and J ends lost 2 bases and 5 bases respectively, with 7 bases between them. CDR1 is SGHTA, CDR2 FQGTGA, per germline. CDR3 length: 13 amino acids. The CDR3 loop is CASSLGRENIQYF. The DNA for the CDR3 is TGTGCCAGCAGCTTAGGGAGAGAAAACATTCAGTACTTC.

The chain employs TRBV27 and TRBJ2-7; 8 bases align to TRBD1. V shed 6 bases and J 12 bases; nucleotides not matched to a gene: 7. There are 11 residues in the CDR3. CDR1 and CDR2 from the germline V gene are MNHEY and SMNVEV (reference sequence). CDR3 in amino acids: CASRGRGPLYF. The CDR3 region has the DNA TGTGCCAGCAGGGGCAGGGGGCCCCTGTACTTC.

This chain uses TRBV24-1 with TRBJ2-1; possibly TRBD2 for D (6 bases). Germline V gives CDR1 KGHDR, CDR2 SFDVKD. The CDR3 runs to 16 residues. V shed 1 base and J shed 6 bases, with 15 bases lying between them. CDR3 coding DNA: TGTGCCACCAGTGATTTACTAGGGAGGTCTAGCAATGAGCAGTTCTTC. This translates into CATSDLLGRSSNEQFF.

V gene TRBV24-1 combines with J gene TRBJ2-1; a weak D match, TRBD2 (5 bases). In germline, CDR1 is KGHDR, CDR2 SFDVKD. With 0 bases removed from V and 3 bases from J, the gap between germline ends came to 23 bases. This CDR3 has 20 residues. CDR3 in amino acids: CATSDLRGTIESGHYNEQFF. The DNA for the CDR3 is TGTGCCACCAGTGATTTGCGGGGTACTATCGAAAGCGGTCACTACAATGAGCAGTTCTTC.

The chain links TRBV19 to TRBJ1-1; D gene ambiguous. In germline, CDR1 is LNHDA, CDR2 SQIVND (reference sequence). V gave up 3 bases and J gave up 0 bases, with 11 bases separating them. The CDR3 has 15 residues. CDR3 nucleotide sequence: TGTGCCAGTAGTATTTCAAGGAGTATGAACACTGAAGCTTTCTTT. Amino acids: CASSISRSMNTEAFF. Filled out from reference TRBV19 and TRBJ1-1, the complete variable domain reads DGGITQSPKYLFRKEGQNVTLSCEQNLNHDAMYWYRQDPGQGLRLIYYSQIVNDFQKGDIAEGYSVSREKKESFPLTVTSAQKNPTAFYLCASSISRSMNTEAFFGQGTRLTVV.

This chain joins TRBV7-8 and TRBJ2-2; D remains ambiguous. V gave up 1 base and J gave up 3 bases, with 12 bases separating them. Germline values: CDR1 SGHVS, CDR2 FQNEAQ. The CDR3 length is 16 residues. The CDR3 reads CASSLDHLRDTGELFF. DNA of the CDR3: TGTGCCAGCAGCTTAGATCATTTACGGGACACCGGGGAGCTGTTTTTT.

This clone was detected a few times. The V and J genes are TRBV2 and TRBJ2-5, with a tentative D call TRBD2 (5 bases). Trimming took 6 bases from V and 4 from J, leaving 18 bases between them. The V gene's germline CDR1 is SNHLY and CDR2 FYNNEI. The CDR3 covers 15 residues. The chain's CDR3 is CASRIEGALAETQYF. The CDR3 DNA reads as TGTGCCAGCAGAATCGAGGGAGCTTTAGCAGAGACCCAGTACTTC.

This chain connects TRBV24-1 to TRBJ2-3; 12 bases line up with TRBD2. There are 17 residues in the CDR3. Germline CDR1 reads KGHDR; CDR2 reads SFDVKD. J was trimmed by 6 bases and V by 3 bases; bases with no gene match: 9. CDR3 bases: TGTGCCACCAGTGATCCGGGACTAGCGGGTGGTTTGGATACGCAGTATTTT. Protein product: CATSDPGLAGGLDTQYF.

The V and J genes are TRBV3-1 (or the pseudogene TRBV3-2) and TRBJ2-5; D is unresolved. The CDR3 totals 12 residues. The germline gives CDR1 LGHDT, CDR2 YNNKEL (reference sequence). V lost 4 bases and J lost 4, with 7 bases in between. The CDR3: CASSPPGETQYF. The CDR3 DNA sequence: TGTGCCAGCAGCCCCCCGGGAGAGACCCAGTACTTC.

The chain carries TRBV29-1 and TRBJ2-7, with 10 bases aligning to TRBD1. V trimming: 6 bases; J trimming: 5 bases; junction bases outside the gene matches: 7. Germline CDR1 and CDR2: SQVTM and ANQGSEA. The CDR3 is 13 amino acids. This CDR3 is CSVGWDRGNEQYF. CDR3 in DNA: TGCAGCGTGGGGTGGGACAGGGGTAACGAGCAGTACTTC.

The chain combines TRBV18 with TRBJ2-1; TRBD2 is a possible D gene (5 bases). Per the germline V gene, CDR1 is KGHSH and CDR2 is LQKENI. The CDR3 spans 19 residues. V was shortened by 3 bases and J by 0 bases, with 21 bases between the two germline ends. The CDR3 bases are TGTGCCAGCTCACCGGTACAAAGTTTGGGAGCCAGCTCCTACAATGAGCAGTTCTTC. Its protein is CASSPVQSLGASSYNEQFF.

This chain links TRBV2 with TRBJ1-6; TRBD1 agrees at 7 bases. Unmatched junction bases numbered 7, after V lost 10 bases and J lost 7 bases. This CDR3 contains 13 residues. The germline V gene has CDR1 SNHLY and CDR2 FYNNEI. The CDR3 bases are TGTGCCACAACGGGACAGAGCAATTCACCCCTCCACTTT. Protein: CATTGQSNSPLHF.

The chain joins TRBV5-4 to TRBJ2-1; 10 nucleotides match TRBD2. Germline loops: CDR1 SGHNT, CDR2 YYREEE (reference sequence). CDR3 length equals 13 residues. The junction had 1 base not matched to a gene; V was cut back by 0 bases and J by 10 bases. In nucleotides, the CDR3 is TGTGCCAGCAGCTTGGCTAGCGGGAGAGAGCAGTTCTTC. Translating gives CASSLASGREQFF.

The genes are TRBV10-3 and TRBJ1-2; 7 nucleotides agree with TRBD1. The CDR3 has 14 amino acids. The trim removed 4 bases at V and 5 bases at J, leaving 7 bases unmatched. Germline CDR1 ENHRY, CDR2 SYGVKD. The CDR3 spells CAISVTGREYGYTF. CDR3 coding DNA: TGTGCCATCAGTGTGACAGGGCGGGAGTATGGCTACACCTTC.

Remarks on this clone: The identical CDR3 is also encoded by other nucleotide sequences in the sample. The chain uses TRBV29-1 and TRBJ1-1, with D possibly matching TRBD1 (5 bases). Germline loops: CDR1 SQVTM, CDR2 ANQGSEA. This CDR3 has 13 amino acids. Trimming took off 6 bases at V and 1 base at J, with 12 bases between the two ends. CDR3 coding DNA: TGCAGCGTGGAGGGCAGGGCGAACACTGAAGCTTTCTTT. Translated: CSVEGRANTEAFF.

The V and J genes are TRBV7-3 and TRBJ2-1, with 11 positions matching TRBD1. V was pared by 5 bases and J by 13 bases, with 13 bases of the junction left unmatched. The CDR3 loop spans 15 amino acids. Germline CDR1 and CDR2: SGHTA and FQGTGA. The CDR3 protein is CASSRTGGPYALQFF. The DNA for the CDR3 is TGTGCCAGCAGCAGGACAGGGGGCCCCTACGCCTTACAGTTCTTC.

The chain has TRBV6-1 and TRBJ1-1; D is unresolved. There are 15 residues in the CDR3. V lost 2 bases and J lost 2, with 12 bases in between. Germline loops: CDR1 MNHNS, CDR2 SASEGT. The CDR3 nucleotides are TGTGCCAGCAGTGAATCCGGGTTTCAAAACACTGAAGCTTTCTTT. It yields the protein CASSESGFQNTEAFF.

This clone was observed once. The CDR3 coding sequence is TGCAGCGTTCCTCCCCGGGTTAGGGGGAGAGGGCACACTGAAGCTTTCTTT. Protein sequence: CSVPPRVRGRGHTEAFF. The rearrangement links TRBV29-1 to TRBJ1-1, with a weak D call TRBD1 (6 bases). Germline V gene lookup returns CDR1 SQVTM and CDR2 ANQGSEA. V dropped 5 bases and J dropped 3 bases, with 25 bases sitting between them. The CDR3 has 17 residues.